This T cell receptor beta chain derives from a study of shared clonotypes between healthy human individuals. V dropped 0 bases and J dropped 1; count of bases not matched to a gene: 4. Per germline, CDR1 SGHNT and CDR2 YYREEE (reference sequence). The CDR3 is made up of 16 amino acids. Sequencing used immunoSEQ multiplex PCR; TCRdb keeps in-frame clones, though not all of them. The data hold some 2.1 million clones, with 90% to 95% observed a single time. The chain is built from TRBV5-4 and TRBJ2-3; 8 bases are a match to TRBD2. The sample comprised naive CD4+ T cells sorted from blood. As for subset: CD45RA+ positively selected. The clonotype was recovered from a man between 18 and 35 years old in good health. Here the CDR3 reads CASSLVGRGGTDTQYF. The CDR3 DNA is TGTGCCAGCAGCTTGGTAGGGCGGGGGGGCACAGATACGCAGTATTTT.